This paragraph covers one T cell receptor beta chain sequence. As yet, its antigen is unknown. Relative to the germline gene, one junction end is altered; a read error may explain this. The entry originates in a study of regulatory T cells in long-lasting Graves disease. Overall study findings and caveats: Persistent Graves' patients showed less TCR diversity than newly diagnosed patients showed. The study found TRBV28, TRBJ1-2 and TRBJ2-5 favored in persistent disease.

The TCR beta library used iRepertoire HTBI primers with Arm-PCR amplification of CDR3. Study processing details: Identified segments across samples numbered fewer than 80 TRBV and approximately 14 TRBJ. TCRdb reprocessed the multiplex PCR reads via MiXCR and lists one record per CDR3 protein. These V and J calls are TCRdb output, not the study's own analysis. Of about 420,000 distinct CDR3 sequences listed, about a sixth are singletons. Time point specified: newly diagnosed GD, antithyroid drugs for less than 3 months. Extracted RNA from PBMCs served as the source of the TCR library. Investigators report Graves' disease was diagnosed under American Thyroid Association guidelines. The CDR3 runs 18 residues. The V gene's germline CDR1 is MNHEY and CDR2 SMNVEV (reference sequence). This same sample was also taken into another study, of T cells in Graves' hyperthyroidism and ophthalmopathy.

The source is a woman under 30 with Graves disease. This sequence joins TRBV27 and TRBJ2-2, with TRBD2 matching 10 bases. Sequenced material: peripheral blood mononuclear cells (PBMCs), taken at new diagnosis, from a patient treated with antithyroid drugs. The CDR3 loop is CASSLSPLSGRLTGEPFF. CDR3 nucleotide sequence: TGTGCCAGCAGTTTATCCCCCCTTAGCGGGAGGCTCACCGGGGAGCCGTTTTTT.